The sequence of this T cell receptor (beta chain) was determined in a study of preoperative IRX-2 immunotherapy in early breast cancer. The treatment is: preoperative locoregional IRX-2 cytokine immunotherapy. Preoperative locoregional IRX-2 cytokine immunotherapy was tested in the phase Ib source study. TCRdb keeps only in-frame clones here, not all; method: immunoSEQ multiplex PCR. The table lists 30,000 or so clones, 83% of them singletons. Germline assignment: CDR1 LNHDA and CDR2 SQIVND (reference sequence). The CDR3 runs to 17 residues. The V end lost 5 bases, the J end lost 4 bases, and 21 bases lay between the germline ends.

This sample comprised lymph node tissue, obtained from a patient treated with IRX-2 immunotherapy. This chain links TRBV19 with TRBJ2-1; no clear D gene. This TCR derives from a human donor with breast cancer. The CDR3 DNA reads TGTGCCAGTAGTCTTGTTTCGCGGACGATTATATACAATGAGCAGTTCTTC. It specifies CASSLVSRTIIYNEQFF.